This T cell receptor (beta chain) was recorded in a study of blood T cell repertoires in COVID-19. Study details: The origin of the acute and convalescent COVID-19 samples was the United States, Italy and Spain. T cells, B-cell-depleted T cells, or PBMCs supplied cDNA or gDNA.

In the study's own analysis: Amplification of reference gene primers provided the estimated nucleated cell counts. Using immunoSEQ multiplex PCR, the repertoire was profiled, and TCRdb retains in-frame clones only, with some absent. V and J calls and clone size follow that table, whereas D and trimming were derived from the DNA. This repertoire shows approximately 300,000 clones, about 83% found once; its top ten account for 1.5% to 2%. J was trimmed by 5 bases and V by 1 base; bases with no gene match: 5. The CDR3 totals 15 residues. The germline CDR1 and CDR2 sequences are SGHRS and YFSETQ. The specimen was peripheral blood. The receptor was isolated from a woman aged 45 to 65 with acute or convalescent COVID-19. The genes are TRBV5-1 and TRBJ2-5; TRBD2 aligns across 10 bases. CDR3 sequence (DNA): TGCGCCAGCAGCTTGATAGGGACTAGCGATGAGACCCAGTACTTC. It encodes CASSLIGTSDETQYF.